The 5 T cell receptor beta chains in this list originate from one sample, sequenced in a study of cytomegalovirus exposure and HLA in healthy donors. 13 Jbeta primers and 60 Vbeta primers were used for the PCR. TCRdb's table, derived via immunoSEQ multiplex PCR, lists solely in-frame clones and lacks some. The listing contains 150,000 to 200,000 clones. The sequenced material came from PBMCs. These receptors originate from a boy between 10 and 17 years old in good health and CMV-seronegative.

The rearrangement links TRBV21-1 to TRBJ1-1. TRBV21-1 is a pseudogene segment. The CDR3 has 20 amino acids. CDR3 DNA: TGTGCCAGCAGCAAAACTCCTATAACGCGGGAGCGAGAGAGGAACACTGAAGCTTTCTTT. It specifies CASSKTPITRERERNTEAFF.

The chain recombines TRBV5-1 with TRBJ2-7; TRBD1 agrees at 11 bases. V trimming: 3 bases; J trimming: 3 bases; junction bases outside the gene matches: 5. Germline values: CDR1 SGHRS, CDR2 YFSETQ. The CDR3 has 15 amino acids. In nucleotides, the CDR3 is TGCGCCAGCAGCTCCGGGACAGGGGGGTTCTACGAGCAGTACTTC. As protein: CASSSGTGGFYEQYF.

This chain uses TRBV7-2 with TRBJ2-6; tentatively, D is TRBD2 (6 bases). Per the germline V gene, CDR1 is SGHTA and CDR2 is FQGNSA. This CDR3 has 19 residues. V lost 5 bases and J 0 bases, leaving 20 bases between the germline ends. The CDR3 DNA reads as TGTGCCAGCAGCCCCCACAGACTAGGCCAATCCTCTGGGGCCAACGTCCTGACTTTC. Translating it yields CASSPHRLGQSSGANVLTF.

The chain joins TRBV29-1 to TRBJ2-1; 8 bases match TRBD2. Germline values: CDR1 SQVTM, CDR2 ANQGSEA. The CDR3 consists of 15 residues. Trimming cost V 0 bases and J 6 bases; bases outside gene matches: 7. CDR3 amino acids: CSVEDPAGVFNEQFF. The DNA of the CDR3 is TGCAGCGTTGAAGATCCAGCGGGGGTTTTCAATGAGCAGTTCTTC.

This chain uses TRBV2 with TRBJ2-4, with D maybe TRBD1 (8 bases). Trimming took 6 bases from V and 7 from J, leaving 19 bases between them. CDR1 and CDR2 (germline): SNHLY, FYNNEI. This CDR3 is 15 amino acids long. The DNA for the CDR3 is TGTGCCAGCAGCGGACAGGGAGGGGAACGGAACATTCAGTACTTC. As protein: CASSGQGGERNIQYF.